This TCR beta chain is from a study of cytomegalovirus exposure and HLA in healthy donors. Whole-study results and caveats: Across all donors, roughly uniform sequencing depth was an assumption of the presence/absence analyses. Later analysis identified a missense DCLRE1C variant that was linked to TCR beta V- and J-gene trimming. The investigators catalogued 180 or so TCR beta chains as cytomegalovirus-associated.

The V gene lost 5 bases and the J gene lost 2 bases, with 10 bases spanning the gap. This CDR3 contains 14 residues. Per germline, CDR1 SGHTA and CDR2 FQGNSA. This clone was counted between two and nine times. Its antigen is as yet unknown. With 60 Vbeta and 13 Jbeta primers, the PCR was carried out. Data came from immunoSEQ multiplex PCR; TCRdb stores just in-frame clones and leaves some out. In the table there are about 160,000 clones, around 72% of which are singletons. The origin of this receptor is a man between 35 and 55 years old in good health and CMV-seropositive. Sequenced: PBMCs. The V gene is TRBV7-2, the J gene TRBJ1-5; possible D gene TRBD1, 6 bases. The CDR3 loop reads CASSHGQRNQPQHF. In DNA form, the CDR3 reads TGTGCCAGCAGCCATGGACAGCGCAATCAGCCCCAGCATTTT. Complete variable domain (other parts from reference TRBV7-2 and TRBJ1-5): GAGVSQSPSNKVTEKGKDVELRCDPISGHTALYWYRQSLGQGLEFLIYFQGNSAPDKSGLPSDRFSAERTGGSVSTLTIQRTQQEDSAVYLCASSHGQRNQPQHFGDGTRLSIL.